These 27 T cell receptor beta chains came from one sample sequenced in a study of shared clonotypes between healthy human individuals. The method was immunoSEQ multiplex PCR; TCRdb's version includes in-frame clones alone and lacks a portion of them. This sample has over 750,000 clones, with about 97% found just once. Naive CD8 cells were CD45RO-negative, positively selected for CCR7, excluding terminally differentiated effector memory CD45RA+ cells. The sample was naive CD8+ T cells sorted from blood. The receptor source for this set is a man aged 30 to 39 in good health.

The rearrangement uses TRBV29-1 and TRBJ2-1, with a tentative D call TRBD2 (7 bases). V dropped 4 bases and J dropped 10 bases, with 20 bases sitting between them. Germline V gives CDR1 SQVTM, CDR2 ANQGSEA. The CDR3 length is 14 residues. CDR3 bases: TGCAGCGTTGCCGCCGAATTGGGGGGGCCGGAGCAGTTCTTC. Translating it yields CSVAAELGGPEQFF.

As to this clone: The identical CDR3 is also encoded by other nucleotide sequences in the sample. The CDR3 nucleotides read TGTGCCAGCAGCTTTGGACAGGGGGACGGCTACACCTTC. Protein product: CASSFGQGDGYTF. J is TRBJ1-2 and V is TRBV7-9; 10 bases line up with TRBD1. In germline, CDR1 is SEHNR, CDR2 FQNEAQ (reference sequence). The J segment lost 8 bases and the V segment lost 3 bases, leaving 3 bases of the junction unmatched. The CDR3 spans 13 residues.

The CDR3 region is CASSGWDRVNEQFF. In nucleotides, the CDR3 is TGTGCCAGCAGTGGATGGGACAGGGTCAATGAGCAGTTCTTC. The chain employs TRBV27 and TRBJ2-1; TRBD1 matches at 9 bases. The CDR3 has 14 residues. The germline gives CDR1 MNHEY, CDR2 SMNVEV (reference sequence). V shed 5 bases, J shed 6 bases, and the junction held 5 bases outside the gene matches.

This clone was seen a handful of times. The gene calls are TRBV5-4 and TRBJ2-7, with D possibly being TRBD1 (5 bases). The CDR3 is made up of 13 amino acids. V lost 2 bases, J lost 0 bases, and 6 bases lay in between. From germline, CDR1 is SGHNT and CDR2 YYREEE (reference sequence). Here the CDR3 reads CASSFDSSYEQYF. The CDR3 coding sequence is TGTGCCAGCAGCTTCGACAGCTCCTACGAGCAGTACTTC.

The chain recombines TRBV14 with TRBJ2-1; no clear D. The CDR3 runs 15 residues. Germline V gene lookup returns CDR1 SGHDN and CDR2 FVKESK. The germline V and J ends were trimmed by 4 bases and 0 bases, with 10 bases remaining between them. The CDR3 bases are TGTGCCAGCAGCCCCCCCGTCAGCTCCTACAATGAGCAGTTCTTC. Its translation: CASSPPVSSYNEQFF.

V and J are TRBV7-9 and TRBJ2-3, with no clear D. CDR1 and CDR2 (germline): SEHNR, FQNEAQ (reference sequence). Trimming pared 5 bases from V and 6 bases from J, leaving 9 bases between. The CDR3 is made up of 12 amino acids. CDR3 nucleotides: TGTGCCAGCAGCATAACCTCGGATACGCAGTATTTT. Its protein is CASSITSDTQYF. The full variable domain, its missing parts supplied by reference TRBV7-9 and TRBJ2-3, is DTGVSQNPRHKITKRGQNVTFRCDPISEHNRLYWYRQTLGQGPEFLTYFQNEAQLEKSRLLSDRFSAERPKGSFSTLEIQRTEQGDSAMYLCASSITSDTQYFGPGTRLTVL.

V gene TRBV4-1 combines with J gene TRBJ1-4; 10 bases are a match to TRBD1. V lost 4 bases and J lost 5; bases outside the gene matches: 1. The V gene's germline CDR1 is MGHRA and CDR2 YSYEKL. The CDR3 is 14 residues long. CDR3: CASSPGQGNEKLFF. CDR3 DNA: TGCGCCAGCAGCCCGGGACAGGGGAATGAAAAACTGTTTTTT.

The chain carries TRBV11-3 and TRBJ2-1; TRBD2 agrees at 8 bases. V lost 5 bases, J lost 5 bases, and 5 bases stayed unmatched. The CDR3 loop spans 14 amino acids. Looked up from germline, CDR1 is SGHNT and CDR2 is YENEEA. The CDR3 DNA is TGTGCCAGCAGCAACGGGAGGGGGGACAATGAGCAGTTCTTC. The encoded protein is CASSNGRGDNEQFF.

V and J are TRBV29-1 and TRBJ2-2; 7 bases match TRBD2. Germline lookup yields CDR1 SQVTM and CDR2 ANQGSEA. Trimming at V came to 1 base and at J to 5 bases, leaving 1 base not matched to a gene. CDR3 size: 13 residues. The CDR3 DNA reads as TGCAGCGTTGAAGGGACTAGGACCGGGGAGCTGTTTTTT. Amino acids: CSVEGTRTGELFF.

The chain links TRBV19 to TRBJ1-5; D call uncertain. This CDR3 comprises 14 residues. The germline gives CDR1 LNHDA, CDR2 SQIVND (reference sequence). V was clipped by 5 bases and J by 2 bases, with 10 bases between them. The CDR3 nucleotides are TGTGCCAGTAGTGAGTCTTTCGGCAATCAGCCCCAGCATTTT. This sequence encodes CASSESFGNQPQHF.

The chain combines TRBV5-1 with TRBJ2-6; D is unclear. V was cut by 3 bases and J by 4 bases, with 8 bases left in between. The CDR3 has 14 residues. Per the germline V gene, CDR1 is SGHRS and CDR2 is YFSETQ. The CDR3 region is CASSSSSGANVLTF. For the CDR3, the DNA is TGCGCCAGCAGCTCGTCCTCCGGGGCCAACGTCCTGACTTTC.

This rearrangement joins TRBV29-1 to TRBJ2-1, with 7 nucleotides matching TRBD2. Trimming cost V 7 bases and J 8 bases; bases outside gene matches: 11. Germline CDR1 reads SQVTM; CDR2 reads ANQGSEA. The CDR3 extends over 13 amino acids. DNA of the CDR3: TGCAGCGCCCGGTGGCGGGAGTTCGATGAGCAGTTCTTC. Protein sequence: CSARWREFDEQFF.

The rearrangement links TRBV27 to TRBJ2-7, with TRBD2 identical over 9 bases. The germline gives CDR1 MNHEY, CDR2 SMNVEV (reference sequence). This CDR3 region has 14 residues. V lost 8 bases, J lost 3 bases, and 8 bases stayed unmatched. CDR3 in amino acids: CASGPGLAIYEQYF. As DNA, the CDR3 is TGTGCCAGCGGACCCGGACTAGCGATCTACGAGCAGTACTTC.

The J gene is TRBJ1-1, the V gene TRBV6-5, with a tentative D call TRBD1 (5 bases). V was pared by 6 bases and J by 4 bases, with 9 bases between. The CDR3 sequence is 12 residues long. CDR1 and CDR2 (germline): MNHEY, SVGAGI. The CDR3 loop reads CASRVGLTEAFF. The DNA of the CDR3 is TGTGCCAGCAGGGTGGGGCTCACTGAAGCTTTCTTT.

The chain links TRBV29-1 to TRBJ2-1, with no clear D. Germline CDR1 and CDR2: SQVTM and ANQGSEA. The CDR3 is made up of 11 amino acids. Trimming took 4 bases from V and 6 from J, leaving 7 bases between them. The CDR3 sequence: CSVVVFNEQFF. The CDR3 nucleotides read TGCAGCGTTGTTGTTTTCAATGAGCAGTTCTTC.

This chain uses TRBV27 with TRBJ1-5; D remains ambiguous. In germline, CDR1 is MNHEY, CDR2 SMNVEV (reference sequence). This CDR3 has 11 amino acids. Trimming took off 5 bases at V and 1 base at J, with 0 bases between the two ends. The CDR3 spells CASSSNQPQHF. The CDR3 bases are TGTGCCAGCAGTAGCAATCAGCCCCAGCATTTT.

The chain has TRBV6-5 and TRBJ2-1; D is unresolved. Trimming left V 4 bases short and J 0 bases short, with 7 bases between. The CDR3 totals 14 residues. Germline values: CDR1 MNHEY, CDR2 SVGAGI. The CDR3 nucleotides read TGTGCCAGCAGTTTTGCGAGCTCCTACAATGAGCAGTTCTTC. Its translation: CASSFASSYNEQFF.

The chain has TRBV7-6 and TRBJ2-7; D might be TRBD1 (7 bases). The CDR3 is 16 residues long. Germline-derived CDR1 and CDR2 are SGHVS and FNYEAQ. V lost 5 bases, J lost 3 bases, and 20 bases lay in between. The DNA for the CDR3 is TGTGCCAGCAGCCCAGGGGGGCGAATTACTTTCTACGAGCAGTACTTC. This codes for CASSPGGRITFYEQYF.

V usage is TRBV6-5 and J usage is TRBJ2-7, with 7 positions matching TRBD2. This CDR3 contains 15 residues. Per germline, CDR1 MNHEY and CDR2 SVGAGI. J was trimmed by 4 bases and V by 6 bases; bases with no gene match: 12. CDR3 region: CASSNWAGEKYEQYF. CDR3 nucleotide sequence: TGTGCCAGCAGCAATTGGGCGGGAGAGAAGTACGAGCAGTACTTC.

The chain couples TRBV5-1 to TRBJ1-1; 8 positions agree with TRBD1. The trim removed 3 bases at V and 6 bases at J, leaving 4 bases unmatched. The CDR3 contains 13 residues. Per germline, CDR1 SGHRS and CDR2 YFSETQ. The CDR3: CASSSGQGPEAFF. The CDR3, as DNA: TGCGCCAGCAGCTCCGGACAGGGACCTGAAGCTTTCTTT.

V gene TRBV19 combines with J gene TRBJ1-5; D perhaps matches TRBD1 (6 bases). Per germline, CDR1 LNHDA and CDR2 SQIVND (reference sequence). This CDR3 spans 18 amino acids. V lost 2 bases and J lost 9, with 26 bases in between. Here the CDR3 reads CASSISPGAAEFVRPQHF. DNA of the CDR3: TGTGCCAGTAGTATATCACCAGGGGCCGCTGAATTTGTTCGGCCCCAGCATTTT.

The chain employs TRBV7-9 and TRBJ2-5; TRBD1 might be the D (5 bases). This CDR3 spans 18 amino acids. Germline loops: CDR1 SEHNR, CDR2 FQNEAQ (reference sequence). Trimming shortened V by 0 bases and J by 0 bases, and 17 bases separated the two germline ends. CDR3 region: CASSLATGWKTYQETQYF. The CDR3 nucleotides are TGTGCCAGCAGCTTAGCCACAGGATGGAAGACATACCAAGAGACCCAGTACTTC.

V is TRBV7-3 and J is TRBJ2-2; D possibly uses TRBD1 or TRBD2 (5 bases each). The germline gives CDR1 SGHTA, CDR2 FQGTGA. The length of the CDR3 is 16 residues. Trimming shortened V by 1 base and J by 2 bases, and 11 bases separated the two germline ends. CDR3: CASSLKLGRNTGELFF. The CDR3 DNA sequence: TGTGCCAGCAGCTTAAAGTTGGGACGAAACACCGGGGAGCTGTTTTTT. The complete variable domain, with remaining parts taken from reference TRBV7-3 and TRBJ2-2, reads GAGVSQTPSNKVTEKGKYVELRCDPISGHTALYWYRQSLGQGPEFLIYFQGTGAADDSGLPNDRFFAVRPEGSVSTLKIQRTERGDSAVYLCASSLKLGRNTGELFFGEGSRLTVL.

The chain couples TRBV11-2 to TRBJ2-7, with a possible D match to TRBD2 (6 bases). The CDR3 spans 14 residues. V gave up 3 bases and J gave up 2 bases, with 11 bases separating them. Per germline, CDR1 SGHAT and CDR2 FQNNGV. CDR3 in DNA: TGTGCCAGCAGCTTCCTGGGCGGGGCCTACGAGCAGTACTTC. Protein: CASSFLGGAYEQYF.

The chain links TRBV4-3 to TRBJ2-3; the D gene is possibly TRBD2 (5 bases). CDR1 is LGHNA and CDR2 is YSLEER in the germline V gene. Trimming removed 1 base from V and 2 bases from J, with 13 bases in between. The CDR3 length is 16 residues. CDR3 DNA sequence: TGCGCCAGCAGCCAAGCTTTAGGAGGAGACACAGATACGCAGTATTTT. Translated: CASSQALGGDTDTQYF.

Concerning this clone itself: Within the sample, other DNA sequences also encode this same CDR3. The chain uses TRBV29-1 and TRBJ1-2; no clear D gene. CDR1 is SQVTM and CDR2 is ANQGSEA in the germline V gene. CDR3 length: 12 residues. V lost 3 bases to trimming and J lost 5 bases, with 10 bases between them. The CDR3 loop is CSVEGRFYGYTF. In DNA, the CDR3 is TGCAGCGTTGAGGGCAGATTTTATGGCTACACCTTC.

This clone was seen only once. The V call is TRBV5-1, the J call TRBJ2-1; D possibly corresponds to TRBD2 (6 bases). This CDR3 is 14 amino acids long. Germline loops: CDR1 SGHRS, CDR2 YFSETQ. Trimming shortened V by 4 bases and J by 10 bases, and 18 bases separated the two germline ends. In nucleotides, the CDR3 is TGCGCCAGCAGCCTAGGGACTGGTTTAGGAGAGCAGTTCTTC. Translated, it gives CASSLGTGLGEQFF.